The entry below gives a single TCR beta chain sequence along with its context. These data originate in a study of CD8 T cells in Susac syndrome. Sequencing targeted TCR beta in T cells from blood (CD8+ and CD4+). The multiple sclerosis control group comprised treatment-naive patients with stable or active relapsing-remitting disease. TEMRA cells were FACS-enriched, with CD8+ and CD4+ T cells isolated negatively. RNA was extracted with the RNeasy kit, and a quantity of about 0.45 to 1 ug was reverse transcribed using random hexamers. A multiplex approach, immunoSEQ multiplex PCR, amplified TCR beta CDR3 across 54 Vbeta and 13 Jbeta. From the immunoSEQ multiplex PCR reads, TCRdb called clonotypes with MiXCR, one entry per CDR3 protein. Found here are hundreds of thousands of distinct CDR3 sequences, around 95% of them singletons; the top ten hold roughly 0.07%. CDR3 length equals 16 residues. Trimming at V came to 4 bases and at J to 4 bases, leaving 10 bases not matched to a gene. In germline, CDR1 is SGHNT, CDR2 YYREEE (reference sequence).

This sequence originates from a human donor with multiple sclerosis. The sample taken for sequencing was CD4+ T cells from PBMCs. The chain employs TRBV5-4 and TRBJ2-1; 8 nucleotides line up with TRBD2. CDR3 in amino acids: CASSLPESGRYNEQFF. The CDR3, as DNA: TGTGCCAGCAGCCTCCCAGAAAGCGGGAGATACAATGAGCAGTTCTTC.